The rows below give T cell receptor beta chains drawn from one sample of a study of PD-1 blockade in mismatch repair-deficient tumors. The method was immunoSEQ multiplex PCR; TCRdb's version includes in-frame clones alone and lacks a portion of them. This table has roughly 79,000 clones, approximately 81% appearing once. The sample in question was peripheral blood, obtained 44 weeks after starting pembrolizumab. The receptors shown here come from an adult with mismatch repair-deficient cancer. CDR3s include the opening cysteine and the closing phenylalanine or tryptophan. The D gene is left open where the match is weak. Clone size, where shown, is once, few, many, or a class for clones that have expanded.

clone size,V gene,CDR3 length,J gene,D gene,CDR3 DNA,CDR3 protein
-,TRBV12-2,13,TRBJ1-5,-,TGTGCAAGTCGCCGCCCCCAAGTGCAGCCCCAGCATTTT,CASRRPQVQPQHF
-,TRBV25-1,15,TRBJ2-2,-,TGTGCCAGCAGTGGCCCAGGAGCGCTCACCGGGGAGCTGTTTTTT,CASSGPGALTGELFF
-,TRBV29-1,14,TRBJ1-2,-,TGCAGCGTCCTCGGACTGGAGAACGACTATGGCTACACCTTC,CSVLGLENDYGYTF
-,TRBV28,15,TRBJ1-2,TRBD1,TGTGCCAGCAGTTTTGACAGGGGGCGTACCTATGGCTACACCTTC,CASSFDRGRTYGYTF
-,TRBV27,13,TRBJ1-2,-,TGTGCCAGCAGTTCGGGACCTAAAGAGGGCTACACCTTC,CASSSGPKEGYTF
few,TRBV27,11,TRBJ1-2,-,TGTGCCAGCATACCGGGGTCTGGCTACACCTTC,CASIPGSGYTF
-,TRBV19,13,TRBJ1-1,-,TGTGCCAGTAGTATAAGTCTAAACACTGAAGCTTTCTTT,CASSISLNTEAFF
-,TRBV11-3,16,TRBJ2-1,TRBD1,TGTGCCAGCAGCCGCCGTGGGCAGGGGGCAAGGGATGAGCAGTTCTTC,CASSRRGQGARDEQFF
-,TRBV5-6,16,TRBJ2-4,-,TGTGCCAGCAGCCCTAGCCTAAGGGGCGCCAAAAACATTCAGTACTTC,CASSPSLRGAKNIQYF
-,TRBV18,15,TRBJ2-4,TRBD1,TGTGCCAGCTCACCAACAGGGGACCCCAGTGGCATTCAGTACTTC,CASSPTGDPSGIQYF